The entry below describes one T cell receptor beta chain. The data were taken from a study of blood T cell repertoires in COVID-19. Across the whole study: Donors in the United States, Italy and Spain gave samples during acute or convalescent COVID-19.

Here immunoSEQ multiplex PCR was the method, and the copy in TCRdb shows in-frame clones only, minus some. The top ten clones hold over 1.1% of a sample with about 250,000 clones, approximately 86% of them seen once. The V and J ends lost 9 bases and 9 bases, in that order; junction bases with no gene match: 10. Germline lookup yields CDR1 LNHDA and CDR2 SQIVND (reference sequence). The length of the CDR3 is 12 residues. This chain uses TRBV19 with TRBJ1-1; 7 nucleotides agree with TRBD1. The sample was peripheral blood. This sequence originates from a man older than 75 with acute or convalescent COVID-19. Here the CDR3 DNA reads TGTGCCAGCCTTTCTCCGGGACAGCAAGCTTTCTTT. Residues: CASLSPGQQAFF.